The TCR beta chain described here comes from a study of shared clonotypes between healthy human individuals. Across the study: With ages of 18 to 49, the donors were two women and a few men. Points from the study as a whole: Measured sharing among donors was expected to vary with sequencing depth.

Naive CD45RA+ and memory CD45RA-negative subsets were split from CD4+ cells. V lost 3 bases, J lost 5 bases, and 10 bases stayed unmatched. The CDR3 has 16 residues. CDR1 SGHRS and CDR2 YFSETQ come from the germline V gene. Produced via immunoSEQ multiplex PCR; TCRdb's table is partial and in-frame only. The sample yields about 1.1 million clones, around 82% seen once. Details on this clone: Its antigen remains unidentified.

The rearrangement joins TRBV5-1 to TRBJ2-7, with 11 bases fitting TRBD2. The sequencing input was memory CD4+ T cells from PBMCs. This sample's subset: CD45RA-negative fraction. The source of this sequence is a man between 18 and 29 years old in good health. Some clones in this sample may be carry-over from other donors' samples. Here the CDR3 DNA reads TGCGCCAGCAGCTCCGGACTAGCGGGTATTAAGGACGAGCAGTACTTC. Translating gives CASSSGLAGIKDEQYF.